Below are 11 T cell receptor beta chains sequenced from a single sample in a study of blood T cell repertoires in COVID-19. Profiling relied on immunoSEQ multiplex PCR, and the TCRdb table lists in-frame clones only, not all of them. This sample has approximately 140,000 clones; 88% occur once, and the top ten carry about 2.5%. Source material: peripheral blood. The source of these receptors is a human donor with COVID-19, enrolled during active disease. The donor label of this sample is uncertain.

The chain recombines TRBV7-3 with TRBJ2-3, with 9 bases matching TRBD1. The V gene end was trimmed by 1 base and the J gene end by 7 bases; junction bases not matched to a gene: 9. The CDR3 is 16 amino acids. Per the germline V gene, CDR1 is SGHTA and CDR2 is FQGTGA. In DNA, the CDR3 is TGTGCCAGCAGCTTAAACGCGGGGACAGGGACTAATACGCAGTATTTT. Translated: CASSLNAGTGTNTQYF.

V and J are TRBV19 and TRBJ1-5, with D unclear. In germline, CDR1 is LNHDA, CDR2 SQIVND (reference sequence). The CDR3 sequence is 13 residues long. V was trimmed by 3 bases and J by 12 bases, leaving 15 bases between them. Here the CDR3 reads CASSMREPGIQHF. The DNA of the CDR3 is TGTGCCAGTAGTATGAGGGAGCCGGGGATCCAGCATTTT. The variable domain in full, with the rest retrieved from reference TRBV19 and TRBJ1-5, is DGGITQSPKYLFRKEGQNVTLSCEQNLNHDAMYWYRQDPGQGLRLIYYSQIVNDFQKGDIAEGYSVSREKKESFPLTVTSAQKNPTAFYLCASSMREPGIQHFGDGTRLSIL.

The V call is TRBV2, the J call TRBJ2-7, with 10 bases that match TRBD2. CDR3 length equals 15 residues. CDR1 and CDR2 from the germline V gene are SNHLY and FYNNEI. J lost 7 bases, V lost 4 bases, and 10 bases had no gene match. CDR3 sequence: CASSAGLASGGEQYF. CDR3 sequence (DNA): TGTGCCAGCAGTGCGGGACTAGCGTCTGGGGGGGAGCAGTACTTC. Full variable domain (rest looked up from reference TRBV2 and TRBJ2-7): EPEVTQTPSHQVTQMGQEVILRCVPISNHLYFYWYRQILGQKVEFLVSFYNNEISEKSEIFDDQFSVERPDGSNFTLKIRSTKLEDSAMYFCASSAGLASGGEQYFGPGTRLTVT.

The chain employs TRBV3-1 (or the pseudogene TRBV3-2) and TRBJ1-1; D remains unclear. CDR3 length: 14 residues. The V end lost 7 bases, the J end lost 0 bases, and 12 bases lay between the germline ends. Germline V CDR1 and CDR2: LGHDT, YNNKEL (reference sequence). The CDR3 spells CASTRGAMNTEAFF. The CDR3, as DNA: TGTGCCAGCACCCGGGGAGCAATGAACACTGAAGCTTTCTTT.

The chain is built from TRBV6-6 and TRBJ1-4; 11 bases line up with TRBD1. CDR3 length: 16 residues. Germline CDR1 MNHNY, CDR2 SVGAGI (reference sequence). V lost 4 bases, J lost 1 base, and 2 bases stayed unmatched. As DNA, the CDR3 is TGTGCCAGCAGTTTCGGGACAGGGGGAACTAATGAAAAACTGTTTTTT. It encodes CASSFGTGGTNEKLFF.

The chain has TRBV6-6 and TRBJ2-1; weak D call: TRBD2 (5 bases). This CDR3 is 15 amino acids long. V was shortened by 6 bases and J by 6 bases, with 18 bases between the two germline ends. In germline, CDR1 is MNHNY, CDR2 SVGAGI (reference sequence). CDR3 loop: CASSPLPPEVNEQFF. CDR3 bases: TGTGCCAGCAGCCCTCTCCCCCCGGAGGTCAATGAGCAGTTCTTC.

CDR3 residues: CASSQVGLAGWSDTQYF. The CDR3 DNA follows: TGTGCCAGCAGCCAAGTGGGGCTCGCCGGCTGGTCAGATACGCAGTATTTT. The gene calls are TRBV3-1 (or the pseudogene TRBV3-2) and TRBJ2-3; possibly TRBD1 for D (5 bases). The length of the CDR3 is 17 residues. Trimming took off 1 base at V and 4 bases at J, with 18 bases between the two ends. From germline, CDR1 is LGHDT and CDR2 YNNKEL (reference sequence).

The chain carries TRBV29-1 and TRBJ2-7; tentatively, D is TRBD1 (6 bases). The assigned J gene may be wrong: the sequence end matches TRBJ2-5 better. CDR1 is SQVTM and CDR2 is ANQGSEA in the germline V gene. This CDR3 has 13 residues. CDR3 in amino acids: CSLGSGVRETQYF. DNA for the CDR3: TGCAGCTTGGGGTCAGGGGTGAGAGAGACCCAGTACTTC.

This chain links TRBV27 with TRBJ2-3; D is perhaps TRBD2 (7 bases). This CDR3 is built from 12 residues. CDR1 is MNHEY and CDR2 is SMNVEV in the germline V gene (reference sequence). Trimming pared 10 bases from V and 1 base from J, leaving 9 bases between. CDR3: CAIGGRTDTQYF. DNA of the CDR3: TGTGCCATCGGGGGGCGCACAGATACGCAGTATTTT.

This clone has just a few counts. This chain connects TRBV6-5 to TRBJ1-2; TRBD1 matches 9 bases. The J segment lost 4 bases and the V segment lost 0 bases, leaving 6 bases of the junction unmatched. Germline CDR1 is MNHEY and CDR2 is SVGAGI. The length of the CDR3 is 16 residues. CDR3 bases: TGTGCCAGCAGTTACTCCTCGGGACAGGGTATCTATGGCTACACCTTC. Its protein is CASSYSSGQGIYGYTF.

CDR3 loop: CASSLNGGEKLFF. The CDR3 DNA is TGTGCCAGCAGTTTAAACGGAGGCGAAAAACTGTTTTTT. The rearrangement joins TRBV12-3 or TRBV12-4 to TRBJ1-4, with D uncertain. Deletions cut 2 bases from V and 8 bases from J, with 9 bases between. The CDR3 runs 13 residues.